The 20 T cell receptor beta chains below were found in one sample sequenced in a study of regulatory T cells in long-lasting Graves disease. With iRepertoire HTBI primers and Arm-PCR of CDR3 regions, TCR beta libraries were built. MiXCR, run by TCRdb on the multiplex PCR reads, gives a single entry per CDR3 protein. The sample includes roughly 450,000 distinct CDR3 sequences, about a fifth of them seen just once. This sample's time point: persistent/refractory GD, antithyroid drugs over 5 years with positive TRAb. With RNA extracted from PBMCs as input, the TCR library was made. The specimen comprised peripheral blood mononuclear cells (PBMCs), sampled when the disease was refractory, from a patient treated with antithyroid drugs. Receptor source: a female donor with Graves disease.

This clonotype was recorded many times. The CDR3 sequence is CASSVQLYGYTF. CDR3 nucleotide sequence: TGTGCCAGCAGTGTTCAGCTGTATGGCTACACCTTC. This sequence joins TRBV28 and TRBJ1-2; D uncertain. Germline CDR1 reads MDHEN; CDR2 reads SYDVKM. CDR3 length equals 12 residues. V lost 5 bases and J 5 bases, leaving 9 bases between the germline ends.

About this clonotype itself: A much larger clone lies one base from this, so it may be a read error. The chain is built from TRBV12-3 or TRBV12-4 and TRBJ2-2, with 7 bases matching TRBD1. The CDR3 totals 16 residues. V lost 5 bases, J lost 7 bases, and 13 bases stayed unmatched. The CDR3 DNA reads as TGTGCCAGCAGTCCGAGGGGGCGCACTACCGTCGGGGAGCTGTTTTTT. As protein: CASSPRGRTTVGELFF.

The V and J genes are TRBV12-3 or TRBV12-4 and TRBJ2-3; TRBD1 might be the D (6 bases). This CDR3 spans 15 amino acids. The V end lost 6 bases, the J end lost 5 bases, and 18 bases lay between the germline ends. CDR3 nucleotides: TGTGCCAGCAGCCAGGCAGGGGCCTCGAAAGATACGCAGTATTTT. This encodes CASSQAGASKDTQYF.

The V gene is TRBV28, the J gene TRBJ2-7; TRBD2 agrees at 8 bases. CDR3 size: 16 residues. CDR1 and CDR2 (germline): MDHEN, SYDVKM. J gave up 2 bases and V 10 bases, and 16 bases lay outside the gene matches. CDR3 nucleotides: TGTGCCATCAGGACAATTGACAGGCGGGGGGCCTACGAGCAGTACTTC. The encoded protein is CAIRTIDRRGAYEQYF.

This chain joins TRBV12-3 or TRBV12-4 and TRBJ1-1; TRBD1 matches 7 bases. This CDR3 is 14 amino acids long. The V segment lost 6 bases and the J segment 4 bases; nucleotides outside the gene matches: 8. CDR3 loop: CASSVRTGFTEAFF. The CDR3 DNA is TGTGCCAGCAGCGTCAGGACAGGTTTCACTGAAGCTTTCTTT.

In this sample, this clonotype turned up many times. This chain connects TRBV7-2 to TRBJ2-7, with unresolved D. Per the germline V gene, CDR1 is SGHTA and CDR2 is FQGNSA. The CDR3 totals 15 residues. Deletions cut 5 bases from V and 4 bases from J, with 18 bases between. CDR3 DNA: TGTGCCAGCAGCCGCACGGGTAGGGTCCTATACGAGCAGTACTTC. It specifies CASSRTGRVLYEQYF.

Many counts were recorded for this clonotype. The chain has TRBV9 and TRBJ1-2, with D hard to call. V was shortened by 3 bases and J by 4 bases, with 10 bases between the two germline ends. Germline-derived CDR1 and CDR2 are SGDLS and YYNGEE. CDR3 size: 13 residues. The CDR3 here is CASSDVGGYGYTF. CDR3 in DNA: TGTGCCAGCAGCGACGTAGGCGGCTATGGCTACACCTTC.

The CDR3 sequence is CASSLRDRGINGITGELFF. The DNA of the CDR3 is TGTGCCAGCAGCTTGAGGGACAGGGGTATTAATGGTATAACCGGGGAGCTGTTTTTT. The chain has TRBV5-5 and TRBJ2-2; 10 bases align to TRBD1. Germline assignment: CDR1 SGHKS and CDR2 YYEKEE (reference sequence). The CDR3 runs 19 residues. With V trimmed by 1 base and J by 5 bases, 14 bases remained unmatched.

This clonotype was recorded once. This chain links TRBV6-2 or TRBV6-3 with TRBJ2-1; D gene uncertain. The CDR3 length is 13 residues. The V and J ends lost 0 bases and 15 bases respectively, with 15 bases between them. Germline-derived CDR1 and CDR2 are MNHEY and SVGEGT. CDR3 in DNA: TGTGCCAGCAGTTACTCGATAGGCTTCGAACGGTTCTTC. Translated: CASSYSIGFERFF.

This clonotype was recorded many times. The CDR3 is CASSFPTGPYGYTF. The DNA of the CDR3 is TGTGCCAGCAGTTTTCCGACAGGTCCCTATGGCTACACCTTC. J is TRBJ1-2 and V is TRBV28, with D perhaps matching TRBD1 (6 bases). Trimming took off 3 bases at V and 4 bases at J, with 12 bases between the two ends. Per germline, CDR1 MDHEN and CDR2 SYDVKM. CDR3 size: 14 residues.

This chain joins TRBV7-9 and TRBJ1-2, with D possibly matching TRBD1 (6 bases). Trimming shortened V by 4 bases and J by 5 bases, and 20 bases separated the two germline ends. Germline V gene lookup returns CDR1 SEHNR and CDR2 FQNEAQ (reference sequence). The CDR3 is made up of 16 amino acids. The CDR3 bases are TGTGCCAGCAGCTCCGTGAGGGCCAGGGGACGGTATGGCTACACCTTC. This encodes CASSSVRARGRYGYTF.

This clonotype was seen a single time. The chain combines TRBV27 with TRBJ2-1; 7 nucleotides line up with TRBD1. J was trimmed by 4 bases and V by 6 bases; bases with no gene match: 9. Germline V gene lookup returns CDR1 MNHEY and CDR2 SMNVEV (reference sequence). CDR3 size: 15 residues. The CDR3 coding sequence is TGTGCCAGCAGGGTAACCGGGACAGCATACAATGAGCAGTTCTTC. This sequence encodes CASRVTGTAYNEQFF.

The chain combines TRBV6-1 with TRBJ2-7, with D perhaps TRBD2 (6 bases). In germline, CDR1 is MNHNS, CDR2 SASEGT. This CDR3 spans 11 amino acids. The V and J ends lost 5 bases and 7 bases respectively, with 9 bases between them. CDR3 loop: CASSPGEEQYF. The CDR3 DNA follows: TGTGCCAGCAGTCCGGGGGAAGAGCAGTACTTC.

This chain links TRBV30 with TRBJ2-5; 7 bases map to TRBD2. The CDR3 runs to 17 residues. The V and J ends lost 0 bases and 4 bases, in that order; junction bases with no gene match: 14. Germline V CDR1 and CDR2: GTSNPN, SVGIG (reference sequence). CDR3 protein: CAWSVLAWRERGETQYF. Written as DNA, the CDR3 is TGTGCCTGGAGTGTACTAGCTTGGCGGGAGAGAGGAGAGACCCAGTACTTC.

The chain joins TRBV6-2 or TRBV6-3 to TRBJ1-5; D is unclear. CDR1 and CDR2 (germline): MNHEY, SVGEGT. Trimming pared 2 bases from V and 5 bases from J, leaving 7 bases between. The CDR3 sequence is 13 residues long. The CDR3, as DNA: TGTGCCAGCAGTTACCAGACGTATCAGCCCCAGCATTTT. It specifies CASSYQTYQPQHF.

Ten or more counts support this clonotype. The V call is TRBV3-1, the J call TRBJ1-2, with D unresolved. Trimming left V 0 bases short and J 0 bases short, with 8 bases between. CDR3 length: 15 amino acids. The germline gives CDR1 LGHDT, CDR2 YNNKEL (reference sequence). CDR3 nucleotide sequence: TGTGCCAGCAGCCAAGATTGGGCAGCTAACTATGGCTACACCTTC. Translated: CASSQDWAANYGYTF.

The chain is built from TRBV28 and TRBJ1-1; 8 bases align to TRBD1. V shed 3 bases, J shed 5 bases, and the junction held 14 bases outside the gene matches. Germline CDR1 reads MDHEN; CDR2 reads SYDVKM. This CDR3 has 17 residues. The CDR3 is CASSLSGGQGAWTEAFF. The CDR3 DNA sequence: TGTGCCAGCAGTTTGTCGGGGGGCCAGGGGGCTTGGACTGAAGCTTTCTTT.

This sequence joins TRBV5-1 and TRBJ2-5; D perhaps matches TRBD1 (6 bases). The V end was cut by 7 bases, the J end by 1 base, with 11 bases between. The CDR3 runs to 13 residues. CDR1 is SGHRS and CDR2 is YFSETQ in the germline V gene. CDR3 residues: CASSGHLQETQYF. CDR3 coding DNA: TGCGCCAGCTCGGGACATCTCCAAGAGACCCAGTACTTC.

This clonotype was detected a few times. CDR3 residues: CASSRGTSGTRNYNEQFF. The CDR3 nucleotides are TGTGCCAGCAGCCGGGGGACTAGCGGGACACGAAACTACAATGAGCAGTTCTTC. This rearrangement joins TRBV5-6 to TRBJ2-1, with 13 bases lining up with TRBD2. CDR1 is SGHDT, CDR2 YYEEEE, per germline. V gave up 4 bases and J gave up 3 bases; unmatched junction bases: 10. The CDR3 sequence is 18 residues long.

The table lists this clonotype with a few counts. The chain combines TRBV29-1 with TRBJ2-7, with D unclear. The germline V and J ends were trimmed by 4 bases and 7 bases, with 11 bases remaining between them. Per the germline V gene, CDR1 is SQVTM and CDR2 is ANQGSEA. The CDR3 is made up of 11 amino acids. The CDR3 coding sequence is TGCAGCGTTGGGGTTGGAAGGGAGCAGTACTTC. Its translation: CSVGVGREQYF.